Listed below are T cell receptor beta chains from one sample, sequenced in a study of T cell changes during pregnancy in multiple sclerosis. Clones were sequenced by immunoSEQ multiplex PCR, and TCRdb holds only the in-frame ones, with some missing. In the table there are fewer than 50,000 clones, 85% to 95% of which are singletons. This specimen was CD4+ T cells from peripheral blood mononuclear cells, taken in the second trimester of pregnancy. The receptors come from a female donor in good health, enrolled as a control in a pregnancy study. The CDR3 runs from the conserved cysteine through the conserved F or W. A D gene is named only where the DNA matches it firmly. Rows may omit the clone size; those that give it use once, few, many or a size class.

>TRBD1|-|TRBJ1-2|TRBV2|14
CASMRGQHGGGYTF
TGTGCCAGCATGAGGGGACAGCATGGGGGTGGCTACACCTTC
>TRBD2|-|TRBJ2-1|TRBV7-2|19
CASSGAGTSGAVPYNEQFF
TGTGCCAGCAGCGGAGCCGGGACTAGCGGGGCGGTCCCCTACAATGAGCAGTTCTTC
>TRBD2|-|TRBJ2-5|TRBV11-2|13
CAASGGRQETQYF
TGTGCCGCGTCGGGGGGGAGGCAAGAGACCCAGTACTTC
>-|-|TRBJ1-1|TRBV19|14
CASSIVPGNTEAFF
TGTGCCAGTAGTATAGTACCGGGGAACACTGAAGCTTTCTTT
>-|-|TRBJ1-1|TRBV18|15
CASSPPGLMNTEAFF
TGTGCCAGCTCACCACCGGGACTGATGAACACTGAAGCTTTCTTT
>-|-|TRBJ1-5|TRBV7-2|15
CASSLLGAGNQPQHF
TGTGCCAGCAGCTTATTAGGGGCAGGGAATCAGCCCCAGCATTTT
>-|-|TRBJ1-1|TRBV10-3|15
CAISEGKGMNTEAFF
TGTGCCATCAGTGAGGGGAAGGGGATGAACACTGAAGCTTTCTTT
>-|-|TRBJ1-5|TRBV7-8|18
CASSLVTGPGLSNQPQHF
TGTGCCAGCAGCTTAGTGACGGGCCCTGGACTAAGCAATCAGCCCCAGCATTTT
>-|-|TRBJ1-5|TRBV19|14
CASSIIEVIQPQHF
TGTGCCAGTAGTATTATTGAGGTCATTCAGCCCCAGCATTTT
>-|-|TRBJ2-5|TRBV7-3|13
CASSRASQETQYF
TGTGCCAGCAGTAGAGCGAGCCAAGAGACCCAGTACTTC
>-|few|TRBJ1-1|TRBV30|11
CAWRGEGRTFF
TGTGCCTGGAGGGGGGAGGGTCGGACTTTCTTT
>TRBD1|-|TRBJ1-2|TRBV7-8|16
CASSSRGTGGLGGYTF
TGTGCCAGCAGCTCAAGGGGGACAGGGGGTTTGGGTGGCTACACCTTC
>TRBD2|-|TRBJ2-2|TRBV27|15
CASSSALAGVGELFF
TGTGCCAGCAGTTCTGCCCTAGCGGGGGTTGGGGAGCTGTTTTTT
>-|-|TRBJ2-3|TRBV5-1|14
CASSLESSRDTQYF
TGCGCCAGCAGCTTGGAATCTAGCCGTGATACGCAGTATTTT
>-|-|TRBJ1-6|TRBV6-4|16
CASSELNGVSNSPLHF
TGTGCCAGCAGTGAATTAAACGGGGTAAGTAATTCACCCCTCCACTTT
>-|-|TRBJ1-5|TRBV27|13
CASSPRDTQPQHF
TGTGCCAGCAGTCCACGGGACACTCAGCCCCAGCATTTT
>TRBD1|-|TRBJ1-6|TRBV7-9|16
CASRDRDSSYNSPLHF
TGTGCCAGCAGAGACCGGGACAGCTCCTATAATTCACCCCTCCACTTT